The 7 T cell receptor beta chains presented below share a single source sample, sequenced in a study of beta chain features in type 1 diabetes. Reverse transcription of all isolated RNA meant that expressed TCRB transcripts were sequenced. Assay used: immunoSEQ multiplex PCR; TCRdb lists only in-frame clones, some missing. The sample includes about 660,000 clones, around 15% seen only once; the top ten take less than 0.04%. Which antigens these TCRs recognize remains unknown. Notes on the study in general: TCRB CDR3s were moderately but significantly shorter in Type 1 diabetes patients in all four CD4+ subsets.

The specimen sequenced was naive CD4+ T cells from blood. Receptors were obtained from a young man with type 1 diabetes.

The rearrangement links TRBV7-2 to TRBJ2-5; TRBD2 is a possible D gene (6 bases). This CDR3 has 14 residues. V dropped 3 bases and J dropped 2 bases, with 10 bases sitting between them. The germline V gene has CDR1 SGHTA and CDR2 FQGNSA. In nucleotides, the CDR3 is TGTGCCAGCAGCTTTCGGCGGGGACAAGAGACCCAGTACTTC. Protein: CASSFRRGQETQYF.

This clone was seen only a few times. V gene TRBV18 combines with J gene TRBJ2-5; tentative D call: TRBD1 (5 bases). The CDR3 contains 15 residues. The germline V and J ends were trimmed by 3 bases and 1 base, with 12 bases remaining between them. Per the germline V gene, CDR1 is KGHSH and CDR2 is LQKENI. The CDR3 sequence: CASSPRLTVQETQYF. DNA for the CDR3: TGTGCCAGCTCACCCCGGTTGACAGTCCAAGAGACCCAGTACTTC.

This rearrangement joins TRBV7-2 to TRBJ2-3; no clear D gene. There are 14 residues in the CDR3. The V and J ends lost 5 bases and 3 bases respectively, with 12 bases between them. Germline CDR1 and CDR2: SGHTA and FQGNSA. CDR3 loop: CASSANGWTDTQYF. As DNA, the CDR3 is TGTGCCAGCAGCGCAAATGGTTGGACAGATACGCAGTATTTT.

This clone was observed a few times. V usage is TRBV5-1 and J usage is TRBJ2-3, with 10 bases aligning to TRBD2. The CDR3 runs to 16 residues. Germline V gene data show CDR1 as SGHRS and CDR2 as YFSETQ. The ends lost 3 bases at V and 4 bases at J; junction bases unmatched: 8. CDR3 sequence reads: CASSSLAGGIPDTQYF. The CDR3 DNA sequence: TGCGCCAGCAGCTCGTTAGCGGGAGGTATCCCAGATACGCAGTATTTT.

The chain links TRBV7-2 to TRBJ2-4; the D gene is possibly TRBD1 (6 bases). Between the trimmed V and J ends, which lost 1 base and 8 bases, there was a span of 12 bases. Germline lookup yields CDR1 SGHTA and CDR2 FQGNSA. This CDR3 comprises 14 residues. The CDR3 nucleotides read TGTGCCAGCAGCTTAGGGGACAATATTTACATTCAGTACTTC. Translating it yields CASSLGDNIYIQYF.

This chain links TRBV28 with TRBJ1-1; 7 bases align to TRBD1. The J segment lost 4 bases and the V segment lost 5 bases, leaving 4 bases of the junction unmatched. Germline V gene sequence: CDR1 MDHEN, CDR2 SYDVKM. The CDR3 is 13 amino acids. The CDR3 here is CASSPPGGTEAFF. Here the CDR3 DNA reads TGTGCCAGCAGTCCCCCAGGGGGCACTGAAGCTTTCTTT.

The chain combines TRBV5-1 with TRBJ1-1; 7 nucleotides align to TRBD1. The trim removed 5 bases at V and 3 bases at J, leaving 4 bases unmatched. Germline-derived CDR1 and CDR2 are SGHRS and YFSETQ. CDR3 length: 13 residues. The CDR3 region has the DNA TGCGCCAGCAGGCGTGACAGGGACACTGAAGCTTTCTTT. Translation: CASRRDRDTEAFF.